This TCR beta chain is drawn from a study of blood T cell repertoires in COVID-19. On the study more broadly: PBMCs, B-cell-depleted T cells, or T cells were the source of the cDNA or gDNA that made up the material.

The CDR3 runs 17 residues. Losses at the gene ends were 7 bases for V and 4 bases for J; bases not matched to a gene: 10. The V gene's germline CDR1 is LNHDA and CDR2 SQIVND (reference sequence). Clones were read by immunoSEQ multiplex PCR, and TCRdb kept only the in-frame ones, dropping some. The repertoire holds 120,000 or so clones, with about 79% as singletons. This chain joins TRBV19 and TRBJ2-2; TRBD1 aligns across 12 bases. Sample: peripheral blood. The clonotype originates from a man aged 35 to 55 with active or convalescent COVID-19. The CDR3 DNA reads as TGTGCCAGTACTGTTCCGGGACAGGGGGCGGGCACCGGGGAGCTGTTTTTT. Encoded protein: CASTVPGQGAGTGELFF.